This T cell receptor (beta chain) was observed in a study of blood T cells in healthy people across ages. Study-wide points: Diversity was higher, and naive CD4+ cells more numerous, in long-lived donors than in aged donors. Age showed a roughly linear inverse relationship with TCR beta diversity per million T cells.

Remarks on this clonotype: Its antigen remains unknown.

Primers used in a second PCR of roughly 7 to 12 cycles were a sample-barcoded 5' primer and a J-beta primer mix. The study obtained at least 2.5 million CDR3-containing paired-end reads from every sample. Each CDR3 protein is one row after TCRdb ran MiXCR on the 5' RACE reads. The repertoire holds approximately 690,000 distinct CDR3 sequences, with roughly three fifths as singletons. Each of the donors had around 9 milliliters of peripheral blood drawn into EDTA-treated Vacutainer tubes. This CDR3 has 14 residues. CDR1 and CDR2 from the germline V gene are SQVTM and ANQGSEA. V lost 4 bases to trimming and J lost 5 bases, with 15 bases between them.

This sequence originates from a man between 60 and 75 years old in good health. The chain recombines TRBV29-1 with TRBJ2-1; D is perhaps TRBD1 (6 bases). Sequencing was done on a sample of blood. CDR3 nucleotide sequence: TGCAGCGTTGCGGTGTCCGGGACACACAATGAGCAGTTCTTC. Protein product: CSVAVSGTHNEQFF.